What follows are 24 T cell receptor beta chains derived from one specimen sequenced in a study of post-analysis software for immune sequencing data. Which antigens these TCRs recognize remains unknown. Study findings and constraints: When patients were compared with controls, 4 or 5 TRBV segments were more frequent, TRBV5-6, TRBV5-1 and TRBV20-1 among them.

Included in the TCR beta cDNA libraries were unique molecular identifiers. TCRdb re-analysed the PCR reads in MiXCR, keeping a single row per CDR3 protein. The table includes 740,000 or so distinct CDR3 sequences, approximately 57% detected once. Material: blood. These receptors originate from a girl aged 5-17 years with multiple sclerosis.

The chain is built from TRBV15 and TRBJ2-7; the D gene is possibly TRBD1 (5 bases). The V end was cut by 3 bases, the J end by 7 bases, with 19 bases between. The CDR3 extends over 15 amino acids. Germline-derived CDR1 and CDR2 are LNHNV and YYDKDF (reference sequence). The CDR3 DNA reads as TGTGCCACCAGCAGGCAGACAGACTTCGGATGGGAGCAGTACTTC. Translation gives CATSRQTDFGWEQYF.

The chain joins TRBV2 to TRBJ2-3; no clear D gene. Germline CDR1 SNHLY, CDR2 FYNNEI. The ends were cut back, 4 bases at V and 0 bases at J, with 8 bases in the middle. This CDR3 spans 14 amino acids. The CDR3 loop is CASSAKRSTDTQYF. CDR3 in DNA: TGTGCCAGCAGTGCGAAGCGTAGCACAGATACGCAGTATTTT.

This clonotype was found a few times. The chain has TRBV14 and TRBJ2-7; possible D gene TRBD2, 6 bases. Germline CDR1 is SGHDN and CDR2 is FVKESK. The germline V and J ends were trimmed by 0 bases and 5 bases, with 14 bases remaining between them. CDR3 length equals 15 residues. The CDR3 here is CASSQEGWAGHEQYF. In DNA, the CDR3 is TGTGCCAGCAGCCAAGAAGGCTGGGCGGGGCACGAGCAGTACTTC.

The J gene is TRBJ1-2, the V gene TRBV29-1; D remains ambiguous. V lost 4 bases to trimming and J lost 7 bases, with 16 bases between them. The germline CDR1 and CDR2 sequences are SQVTM and ANQGSEA. The CDR3 consists of 13 residues. This CDR3 is CSVGLGLPAGYTF. The DNA for the CDR3 is TGCAGCGTTGGCCTCGGACTCCCTGCTGGCTACACCTTC.

The J gene is TRBJ1-2, the V gene TRBV6-5, with a tentative D call TRBD1 (6 bases). This CDR3 is built from 14 residues. Trimming left V 5 bases short and J 8 bases short, with 18 bases between. Germline lookup yields CDR1 MNHEY and CDR2 SVGAGI. In DNA form, the CDR3 reads TGTGCCAGCAGTCCATACGCCCGGACAGAGGGCTACACCTTC. Translation: CASSPYARTEGYTF.

This chain joins TRBV7-8 and TRBJ2-1; a possible D gene is TRBD2 (6 bases). This CDR3 has 15 amino acids. Germline loops: CDR1 SGHVS, CDR2 FQNEAQ. V was pared by 2 bases and J by 8 bases, with 16 bases between. The CDR3 coding sequence is TGTGCCAGCAGCTTAATTGCGGGAATAGGCTATGAGCAGTTCTTC. This codes for CASSLIAGIGYEQFF. Full variable domain (remainder filled in from reference TRBV7-8 and TRBJ2-1): GAGVSQSPRYKVAKRGQDVALRCDPISGHVSLFWYQQALGQGPEFLTYFQNEAQLDKSGLPSDRFFAERPEGSVSTLKIQRTQQEDSAVYLCASSLIAGIGYEQFFGPGTRLTVL.

The rearrangement links TRBV25-1 to TRBJ1-2; D gene uncertain. The germline V gene has CDR1 MGHDK and CDR2 SYGVNS. Deletions cut 0 bases from V and 0 bases from J, with 14 bases between. This CDR3 has 17 residues. CDR3 DNA sequence: TGTGCCAGCAGTGAATATCGGTTGGCAGGAGCTAACTATGGCTACACCTTC. Translation gives CASSEYRLAGANYGYTF.

The chain carries TRBV7-9 and TRBJ1-2; D uncertain. V lost 5 bases and J lost 4, with 11 bases in between. Germline assignment: CDR1 SEHNR and CDR2 FQNEAQ (reference sequence). This CDR3 region has 13 residues. The CDR3 loop is CASSLVTGYGYTF. The CDR3 DNA sequence: TGTGCCAGCAGCCTAGTGACGGGCTATGGCTACACCTTC.

This clonotype has only a few counts. The chain has TRBV11-2 and TRBJ1-1; D possibly corresponds to TRBD1 (5 bases). Per the germline V gene, CDR1 is SGHAT and CDR2 is FQNNGV. CDR3 size: 16 residues. V was pared by 6 bases and J by 0 bases, with 17 bases between. The CDR3 is CASSYRLGPMNTEAFF. In nucleotides, the CDR3 is TGTGCCAGCAGTTACAGATTGGGACCCATGAACACTGAAGCTTTCTTT.

The gene calls are TRBV7-6 and TRBJ2-1, with 13 nucleotides matching TRBD2. Losses at the gene ends were 5 bases for V and 4 bases for J; bases not matched to a gene: 8. This CDR3 contains 17 residues. Germline V gene sequence: CDR1 SGHVS, CDR2 FNYEAQ. CDR3: CASSHTMGLAGYNEQFF. The DNA of the CDR3 is TGTGCCAGCAGCCACACTATGGGACTAGCGGGGTACAATGAGCAGTTCTTC. Combining the CDR3 with reference TRBV7-6 and TRBJ2-1 gives the whole variable domain GAGVSQSPRYKVTKRGQDVALRCDPISGHVSLYWYRQALGQGPEFLTYFNYEAQQDKSGLPNDRFSAERPEGSISTLTIQRTEQRDSAMYRCASSHTMGLAGYNEQFFGPGTRLTVL.

The V gene is TRBV15, the J gene TRBJ2-3; 10 nucleotides align to TRBD2. CDR3 size: 18 residues. V lost 1 base, J lost 3 bases, and 10 bases stayed unmatched. CDR1 is LNHNV and CDR2 is YYDKDF in the germline V gene (reference sequence). DNA for the CDR3: TGTGCCACCAGCAGAGGGGCATCGTCTAGCGGGAGTACAGATACGCAGTATTTT. Protein sequence: CATSRGASSSGSTDTQYF.

The V gene is TRBV7-6, the J gene TRBJ2-1, with 7 positions matching TRBD1. With V trimmed by 2 bases and J by 3 bases, 10 bases remained unmatched. The CDR3 has 17 amino acids. Germline V gene lookup returns CDR1 SGHVS and CDR2 FNYEAQ. For the CDR3, the DNA is TGTGCCAGCAGCTTATATGCAGGGACAGTCGTCTACAATGAGCAGTTCTTC. Residues: CASSLYAGTVVYNEQFF.

This rearrangement joins TRBV20-1 to TRBJ2-5; D might be TRBD1 (6 bases). TRBJ2-7 matches the DNA end more closely, so the J call is doubtful. The CDR3 runs 15 residues. Germline V gene lookup returns CDR1 DFQATT and CDR2 SNEGSKA (reference sequence). CDR3 sequence: CSAGRRDTDLPEQYF. The CDR3 DNA follows: TGCAGTGCTGGTCGCCGGGACACCGATTTACCCGAGCAGTACTTC.

This clonotype has just a few counts. The chain's CDR3 is CASSLNAGGLRHNEQFF. As DNA, the CDR3 is TGTGCCAGCAGCTTAAACGCGGGGGGGTTACGGCACAATGAGCAGTTCTTC. This chain uses TRBV7-3 with TRBJ2-1; 9 bases align to TRBD2. The CDR3 length is 17 residues. V was pared by 1 base and J by 5 bases, with 9 bases of the junction left unmatched. Germline V gene data show CDR1 as SGHTA and CDR2 as FQGTGA.

The chain has TRBV5-1 and TRBJ2-3; D possibly matches TRBD1 or TRBD2 (5 bases each). From germline, CDR1 is SGHRS and CDR2 YFSETQ. The CDR3 contains 15 residues. Trimming removed 6 bases at V and 1 base at J, with 15 bases between. The CDR3 sequence: CASTRGRAGTDTQYF. The CDR3 coding sequence is TGCGCCAGCACGAGGGGACGGGCCGGCACAGATACGCAGTATTTT.

The J gene is TRBJ2-1, the V gene TRBV20-1, with D perhaps matching TRBD1 (6 bases). Germline assignment: CDR1 DFQATT and CDR2 SNEGSKA (reference sequence). V shed 6 bases and J shed 2 bases, with 14 bases lying between them. CDR3 size: 14 residues. The CDR3 is CSATAGAPYNEQFF. The DNA of the CDR3 is TGCAGTGCCACTGCAGGGGCCCCCTACAATGAGCAGTTCTTC.

The CDR3 reads CATRVTGRYGYTF. The CDR3 DNA is TGTGCCACCAGGGTGACAGGGCGGTATGGCTACACCTTC. The chain joins TRBV24-1 to TRBJ1-2; 7 bases match TRBD1. The CDR3 totals 13 residues. Unmatched junction bases numbered 6, after V lost 7 bases and J lost 5 bases. Germline values: CDR1 KGHDR, CDR2 SFDVKD.

This clonotype was recorded once. The genes are TRBV3-1 and TRBJ2-5; the match to TRBD1 covers 8 bases. The J call may be in error: the DNA end matches TRBJ2-7 better. Germline lookup yields CDR1 LGHDT and CDR2 YNNKEL (reference sequence). There are 16 residues in the CDR3. Here the CDR3 DNA reads TGTGCCAGCAGCCAAGCCAGGGGGCGGGTGATGAGCGAGCAGTACTTC. Residues: CASSQARGRVMSEQYF.

This rearrangement joins TRBV5-1 to TRBJ2-7; D unresolved. The J call may be in error: the DNA end matches TRBJ2-5 better. The CDR3 has 15 amino acids. Germline V gene sequence: CDR1 SGHRS, CDR2 YFSETQ. CDR3 region: CASTAMGTRPETQYF. The CDR3 nucleotides read TGCGCCAGCACCGCCATGGGAACCCGCCCTGAGACCCAGTACTTC.

The rearrangement links TRBV20-1 to TRBJ1-2; D not certain. Looked up from germline, CDR1 is DFQATT and CDR2 is SNEGSKA (reference sequence). Trimming removed 0 bases at V and 7 bases at J, with 18 bases between. This CDR3 contains 15 residues. The CDR3 DNA is TGCAGTGCTAGAGATGTGAAGGGTCTCGTCTTTGGCTACACCTTC. It translates to CSARDVKGLVFGYTF.

The rearrangement uses TRBV5-1 and TRBJ2-7, with 9 bases fitting TRBD1. The ends lost 4 bases at V and 3 bases at J; junction bases unmatched: 8. This CDR3 has 15 residues. Germline lookup yields CDR1 SGHRS and CDR2 YFSETQ. The CDR3 DNA sequence: TGCGCCAGCAGCGCGGACAGGGGTCGGAACTACGAGCAGTACTTC. It yields the protein CASSADRGRNYEQYF.

This clonotype occurred a few times. This rearrangement joins TRBV6-5 to TRBJ2-7; 7 bases are shared with TRBD1. Losses at the gene ends were 5 bases for V and 3 bases for J; bases not matched to a gene: 10. This CDR3 spans 15 amino acids. From germline, CDR1 is MNHEY and CDR2 SVGAGI. CDR3 sequence (DNA): TGTGCCAGCAGTCAATACGGGACAGCGAGCTACGAGCAGTACTTC. Its translation is CASSQYGTASYEQYF.

This clonotype was seen only a few times. The chain links TRBV20-1 to TRBJ1-2; D is uncertain. The CDR3 totals 14 residues. Trimming shortened V by 0 bases and J by 3 bases, and 11 bases separated the two germline ends. Germline CDR1 is DFQATT and CDR2 is SNEGSKA (reference sequence). CDR3 sequence: CSARDSNGYYGYTF. The DNA of the CDR3 is TGCAGTGCTAGAGATTCCAACGGTTACTATGGCTACACCTTC.

This clonotype was picked up a small number of times. This sequence joins TRBV29-1 and TRBJ2-3, with 7 bases lining up with TRBD1. CDR1 is SQVTM, CDR2 ANQGSEA, per germline. V shed 1 base and J 4 bases; nucleotides not matched to a gene: 2. This CDR3 region has 13 residues. CDR3 coding DNA: TGCAGCGTTGAAGTTCAGGGGGCAGATACGCAGTATTTT. Residues: CSVEVQGADTQYF.